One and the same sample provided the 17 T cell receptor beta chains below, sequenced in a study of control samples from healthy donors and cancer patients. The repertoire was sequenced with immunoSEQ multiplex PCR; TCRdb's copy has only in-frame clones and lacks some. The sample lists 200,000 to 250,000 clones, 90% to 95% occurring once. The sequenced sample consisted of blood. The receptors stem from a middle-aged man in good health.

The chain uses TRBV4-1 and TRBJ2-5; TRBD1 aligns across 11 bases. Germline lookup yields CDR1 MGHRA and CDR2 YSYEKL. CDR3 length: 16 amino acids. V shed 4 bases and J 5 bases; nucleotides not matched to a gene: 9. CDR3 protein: CASSRTGGSERETQYF. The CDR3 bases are TGCGCCAGCAGCCGGACAGGGGGCTCCGAGCGGGAGACCCAGTACTTC.

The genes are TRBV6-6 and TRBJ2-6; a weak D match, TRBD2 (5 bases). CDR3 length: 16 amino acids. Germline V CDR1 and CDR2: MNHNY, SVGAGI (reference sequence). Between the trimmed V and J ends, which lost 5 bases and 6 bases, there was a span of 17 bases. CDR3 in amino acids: CASSVGLRLQANVLTF. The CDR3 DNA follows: TGTGCCAGCAGTGTCGGACTGCGTCTACAGGCCAACGTCCTGACTTTC.

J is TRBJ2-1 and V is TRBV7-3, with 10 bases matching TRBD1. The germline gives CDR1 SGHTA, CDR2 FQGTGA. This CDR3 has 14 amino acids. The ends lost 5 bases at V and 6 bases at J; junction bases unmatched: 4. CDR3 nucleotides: TGTGCCAGCAGCATCCGGGACAGGGGCAATGAGCAGTTCTTC. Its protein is CASSIRDRGNEQFF.

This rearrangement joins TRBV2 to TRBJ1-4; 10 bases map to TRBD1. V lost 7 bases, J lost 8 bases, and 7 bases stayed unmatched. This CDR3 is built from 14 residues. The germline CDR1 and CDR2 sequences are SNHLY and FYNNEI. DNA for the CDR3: TGTGCCAGCACCCTGGGACAGGGGTGGGAAAAACTGTTTTTT. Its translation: CASTLGQGWEKLFF.

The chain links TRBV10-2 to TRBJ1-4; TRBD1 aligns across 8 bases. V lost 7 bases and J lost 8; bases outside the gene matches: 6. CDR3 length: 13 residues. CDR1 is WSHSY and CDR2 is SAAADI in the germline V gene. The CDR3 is CASKDRVEEKLFF. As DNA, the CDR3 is TGCGCCAGCAAGGACAGGGTGGAAGAAAAACTGTTTTTT.

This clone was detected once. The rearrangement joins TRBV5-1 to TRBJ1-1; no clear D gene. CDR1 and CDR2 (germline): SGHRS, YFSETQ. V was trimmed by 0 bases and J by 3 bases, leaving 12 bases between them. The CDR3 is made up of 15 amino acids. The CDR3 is CASSLDMGRDTEAFF. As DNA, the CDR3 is TGCGCCAGCAGCTTGGATATGGGAAGGGACACTGAAGCTTTCTTT.

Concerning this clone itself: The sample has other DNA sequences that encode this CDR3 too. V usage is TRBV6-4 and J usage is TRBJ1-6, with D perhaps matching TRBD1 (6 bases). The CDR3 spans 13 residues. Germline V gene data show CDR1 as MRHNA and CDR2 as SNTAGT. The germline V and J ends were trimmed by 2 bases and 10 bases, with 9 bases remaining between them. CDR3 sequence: CASSDRGNSPLHF. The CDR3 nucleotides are TGTGCCAGCAGTGACAGGGGGAACTCACCCCTCCACTTT.

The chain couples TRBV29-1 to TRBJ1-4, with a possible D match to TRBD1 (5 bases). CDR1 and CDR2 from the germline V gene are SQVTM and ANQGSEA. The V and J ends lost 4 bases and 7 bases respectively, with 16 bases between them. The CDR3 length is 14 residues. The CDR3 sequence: CSVVDPRRGEKLFF. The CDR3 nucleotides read TGCAGCGTTGTGGACCCCAGGAGGGGTGAAAAACTGTTTTTT. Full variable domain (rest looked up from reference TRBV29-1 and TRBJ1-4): SAVISQKPSRDICQRGTSLTIQCQVDSQVTMMFWYRQQPGQSLTLIATANQGSEATYESGFVIDKFPISRPNLTFSTLTVSNMSPEDSSIYLCSVVDPRRGEKLFFGSGTQLSVL.

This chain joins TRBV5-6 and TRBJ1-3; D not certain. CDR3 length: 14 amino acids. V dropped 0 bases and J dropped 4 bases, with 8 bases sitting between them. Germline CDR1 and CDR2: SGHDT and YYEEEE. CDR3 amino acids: CASSLGGGGNTIYF. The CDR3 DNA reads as TGTGCCAGCAGCTTGGGGGGAGGAGGAAACACCATATATTTT.

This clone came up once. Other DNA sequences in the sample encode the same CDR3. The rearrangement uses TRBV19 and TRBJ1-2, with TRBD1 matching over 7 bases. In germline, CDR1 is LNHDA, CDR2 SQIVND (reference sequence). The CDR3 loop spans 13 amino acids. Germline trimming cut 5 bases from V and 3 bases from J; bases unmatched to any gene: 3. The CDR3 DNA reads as TGTGCCAGTAGTTCCGACAGGGACTATGGCTACACCTTC. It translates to CASSSDRDYGYTF.

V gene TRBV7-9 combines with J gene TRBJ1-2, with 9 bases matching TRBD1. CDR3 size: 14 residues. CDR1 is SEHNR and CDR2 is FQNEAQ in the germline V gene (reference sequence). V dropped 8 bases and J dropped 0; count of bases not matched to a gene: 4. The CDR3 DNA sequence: TGTGCCAGCTCCGGACAGGGGCCTAACTATGGCTACACCTTC. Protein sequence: CASSGQGPNYGYTF.

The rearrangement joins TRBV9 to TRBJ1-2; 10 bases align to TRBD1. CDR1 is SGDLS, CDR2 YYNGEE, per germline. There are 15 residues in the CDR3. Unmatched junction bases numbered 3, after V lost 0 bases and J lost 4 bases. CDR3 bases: TGTGCCAGCAGCGTAGGGGACAGGGGCGGCTATGGCTACACCTTC. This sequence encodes CASSVGDRGGYGYTF.

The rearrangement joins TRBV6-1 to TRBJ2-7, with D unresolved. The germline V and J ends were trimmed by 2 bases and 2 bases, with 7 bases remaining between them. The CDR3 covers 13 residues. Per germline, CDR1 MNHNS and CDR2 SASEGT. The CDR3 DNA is TGTGCCAGCAGTGAACCGACGCCCTACGAGCAGTACTTC. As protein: CASSEPTPYEQYF.

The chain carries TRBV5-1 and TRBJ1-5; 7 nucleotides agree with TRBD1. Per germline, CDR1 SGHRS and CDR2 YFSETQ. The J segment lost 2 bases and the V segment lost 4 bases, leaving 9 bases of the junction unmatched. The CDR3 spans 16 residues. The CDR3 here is CASSLGQPGGNQPQHF. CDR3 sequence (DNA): TGCGCCAGCAGCCTGGGACAGCCAGGGGGCAATCAGCCCCAGCATTTT. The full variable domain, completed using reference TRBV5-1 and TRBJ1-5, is KAGVTQTPRYLIKTRGQQVTLSCSPISGHRSVSWYQQTPGQGLQFLFEYFSETQRNKGNFPGRFSGRQFSNSRSEMNVSTLELGDSALYLCASSLGQPGGNQPQHFGDGTRLSIL.

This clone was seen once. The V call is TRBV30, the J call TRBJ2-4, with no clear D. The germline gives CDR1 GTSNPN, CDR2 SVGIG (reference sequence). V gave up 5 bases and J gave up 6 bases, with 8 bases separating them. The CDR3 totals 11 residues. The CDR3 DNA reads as TGTGCCTGGTCGGGTGGAAACATTCAGTACTTC. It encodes CAWSGGNIQYF.

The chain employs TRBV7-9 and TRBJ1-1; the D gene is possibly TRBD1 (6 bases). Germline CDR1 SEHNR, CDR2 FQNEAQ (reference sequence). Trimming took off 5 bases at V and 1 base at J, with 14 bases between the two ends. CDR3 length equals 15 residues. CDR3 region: CASSPSRGENTEAFF. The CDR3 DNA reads TGTGCCAGCAGCCCGAGTAGGGGGGAGAACACTGAAGCTTTCTTT.

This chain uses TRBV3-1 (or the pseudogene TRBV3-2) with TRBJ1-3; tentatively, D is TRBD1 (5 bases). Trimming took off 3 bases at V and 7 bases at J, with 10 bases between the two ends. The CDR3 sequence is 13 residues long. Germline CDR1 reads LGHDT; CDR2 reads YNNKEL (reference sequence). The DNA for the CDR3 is TGTGCCAGCAGCCACAGGGTTTCGAACACCATATATTTT. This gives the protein CASSHRVSNTIYF.